This T cell receptor beta chain was profiled in a study of regulatory T cells in long-lasting Graves disease. Time point reported: persistent/refractory GD, antithyroid drugs over 5 years with positive TRAb. The TCR library was made from RNA extracted from PBMCs. This clonotype came up a few times. The CDR3 has 13 residues. Germline V gene lookup returns CDR1 ENHRY and CDR2 SYGVKD. The V and J ends lost 6 bases and 7 bases, in that order; junction bases with no gene match: 0. Relying on iRepertoire HTBI primers and Arm-PCR of CDR3 regions, the team built TCR beta libraries. TCRdb called the multiplex PCR reads again in MiXCR, with one record for every CDR3 protein. The table lists approximately 380,000 distinct CDR3 sequences, less than 25% of them singletons.

This sequence joins TRBV10-3 and TRBJ1-4; 12 bases align to TRBD1. The specimen comprised peripheral blood mononuclear cells (PBMCs), sampled when the disease was refractory, from a patient treated with antithyroid drugs. The receptor was isolated from a female donor with Graves disease. The CDR3 bases are TGTGCCATCAGGGGACAGGGGGCTGAAAAACTGTTTTTT. Translation gives CAIRGQGAEKLFF.